This T cell receptor beta chain was identified during a study of cytomegalovirus exposure and HLA in healthy donors. Whole-study findings and limits: Through in vitro validation, three CMV-associated chains were shown to be specific for CMV antigens. Clusters of TCRs from the first cohort tended to co-occur in the 120 or so validation repertoires (as a later analysis found).

This table comes from immunoSEQ multiplex PCR, and its TCRdb copy is limited to in-frame clones, with some not included. Of approximately 120,000 clones listed, nearly 90% are singletons. A remark on this clone: Its antigen is unidentified.

In germline, CDR1 is GTSNPN, CDR2 SVGIG (reference sequence). Deletions cut 2 bases from V and 8 bases from J, with 14 bases between. The CDR3 consists of 13 residues. The chain links TRBV30 to TRBJ2-3; D is possibly TRBD1 (6 bases). The TCR originated in a woman aged 18-35 years in good health and CMV-seronegative. Sequenced sample: PBMCs. The CDR3 region is CAWSKGEWGTQYF. CDR3 DNA: TGTGCCTGGAGTAAGGGGGAATGGGGTACGCAGTATTTT.